The subject of this entry is one TCR beta chain. Positive CCR7 selection of CD45RO-negative cells yielded the naive CD8 cells, and terminally differentiated effector memory CD45RA+ cells were excluded. Trimming took 3 bases from V and 4 from J, leaving 19 bases between them. CDR3 length: 16 amino acids. Germline assignment: CDR1 MGHRA and CDR2 YSYEKL. This record comes from a study of shared clonotypes between healthy human individuals. Study information: Ranging from 18 to 49 in age, donors were a couple of women and three men.

Assay execution took place at the deep level. Repertoires were generated with immunoSEQ multiplex PCR, while TCRdb's copy carries only in-frame clones and drops some. The data contain roughly 2.1 million clones, 85% to 95% of them singletons. This TCR came from a man aged 18 to 35 in good health. Some clones in this sample may be carry-over from other donors' samples. The chain uses TRBV4-1 and TRBJ2-7; no definite D call. Sequenced: naive CD8+ T cells from PBMCs. The CDR3 nucleotides read TGCGCCAGCAGCCAGGTGGCGCCCCCGGGCAGTTACGAGCAGTACTTC. This translates into CASSQVAPPGSYEQYF.